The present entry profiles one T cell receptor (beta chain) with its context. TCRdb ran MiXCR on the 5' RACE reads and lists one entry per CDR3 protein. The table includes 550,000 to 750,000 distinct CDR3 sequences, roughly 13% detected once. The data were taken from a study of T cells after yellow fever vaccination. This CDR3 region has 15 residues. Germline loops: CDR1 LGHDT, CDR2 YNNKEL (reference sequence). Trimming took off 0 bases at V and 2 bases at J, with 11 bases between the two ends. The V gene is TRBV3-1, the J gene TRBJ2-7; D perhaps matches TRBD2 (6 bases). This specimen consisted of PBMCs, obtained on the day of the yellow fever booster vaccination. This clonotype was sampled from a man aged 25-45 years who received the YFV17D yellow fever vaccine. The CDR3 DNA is TGTGCCAGCAGCCAAGATTTCAGCGGGCCCTACGAGCAGTACTTC. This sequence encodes CASSQDFSGPYEQYF.